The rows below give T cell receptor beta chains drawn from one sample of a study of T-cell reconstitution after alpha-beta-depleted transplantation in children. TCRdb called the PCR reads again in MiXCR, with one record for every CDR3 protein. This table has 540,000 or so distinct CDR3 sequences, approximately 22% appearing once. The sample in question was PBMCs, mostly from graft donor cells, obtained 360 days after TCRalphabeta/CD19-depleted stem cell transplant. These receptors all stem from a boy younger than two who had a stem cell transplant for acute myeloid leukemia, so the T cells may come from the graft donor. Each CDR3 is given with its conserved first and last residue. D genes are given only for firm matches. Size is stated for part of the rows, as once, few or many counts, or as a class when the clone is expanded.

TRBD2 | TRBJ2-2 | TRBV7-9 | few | CASSPPLREGYTGELFF | TGTGCCAGCAGTCCACCCCTCAGGGAGGGGTACACCGGGGAGCTGTTTTTT
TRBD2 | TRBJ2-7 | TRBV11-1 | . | CASSLGEFSGGLTYEQYF | TGTGCCAGCAGCTTAGGAGAGTTTAGCGGGGGCCTAACCTACGAGCAGTACTTC
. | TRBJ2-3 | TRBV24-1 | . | CATSDHSGITDTQYF | TGTGCCACCAGTGATCACAGTGGGATAACAGATACGCAGTATTTT
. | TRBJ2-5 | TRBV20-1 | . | CSAPEGGPQETQYF | TGCAGTGCCCCCGAGGGGGGACCTCAAGAGACCCAGTACTTC
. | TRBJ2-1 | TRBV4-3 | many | CASSPHRDFPNEQFF | TGCGCCAGCAGCCCTCATAGGGACTTTCCAAATGAGCAGTTCTTC
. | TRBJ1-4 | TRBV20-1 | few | CSARTPVGPINEKLFF | TGCAGTGCTAGGACCCCGGTGGGACCGATTAATGAAAAACTGTTTTTT
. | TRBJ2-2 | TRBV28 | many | CASSLRNRLNTGELFF | TGTGCCAGCAGTTTACGGAACAGGCTGAACACCGGGGAGCTGTTTTTT
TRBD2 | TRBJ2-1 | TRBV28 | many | CASRPLAGVRYEQFF | TGTGCCAGCAGGCCACTAGCGGGGGTAAGATATGAGCAGTTCTTC
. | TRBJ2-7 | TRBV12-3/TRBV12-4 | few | CASTLGGLGREQYF | TGTGCCAGCACCTTGGGGGGATTAGGTCGCGAGCAGTACTTC
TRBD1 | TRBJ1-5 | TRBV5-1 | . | CASSLRSTGHQPQHF | TGCGCCAGCAGTCTTAGATCGACAGGGCATCAGCCCCAGCATTTT
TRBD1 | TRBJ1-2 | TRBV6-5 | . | CASSYRTGQGYTF | TGTGCCAGCAGTTACCGGACAGGGCAAGGCTACACCTTC
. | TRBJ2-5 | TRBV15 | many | CATSRLDPYQETQYF | TGTGCCACCAGCAGACTAGACCCGTACCAAGAGACCCAGTACTTC
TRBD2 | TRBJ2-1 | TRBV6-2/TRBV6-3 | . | CASSYLTGTSGGATYNEQFF | TGTGCCAGCAGTTACCTTACCGGGACTAGCGGGGGGGCGACCTACAATGAGCAGTTCTTC
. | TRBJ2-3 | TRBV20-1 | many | CSASEAPDTQYF | TGCAGTGCTAGCGAGGCCCCAGATACGCAGTATTTT
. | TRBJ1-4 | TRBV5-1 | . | CASSWGGGDEKLFF | TGCGCCAGCAGCTGGGGGGGCGGTGATGAAAAACTGTTTTTT
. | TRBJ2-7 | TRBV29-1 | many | CSVLGRLLDEQYF | TGCAGCGTCCTGGGACGGCTCTTGGACGAGCAGTACTTC
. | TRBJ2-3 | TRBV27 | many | CASSLLREERTDTQYF | TGTGCCAGCAGTTTACTCCGAGAAGAGAGGACAGATACGCAGTATTTT
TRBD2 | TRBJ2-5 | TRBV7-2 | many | CASSSQLAGGETQYF | TGTGCCAGCAGCTCACAACTAGCGGGGGGAGAGACCCAGTACTTC
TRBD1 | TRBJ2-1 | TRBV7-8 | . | CASSHRDRVSNEQFF | TGTGCCAGCAGCCACCGGGACAGGGTTAGCAATGAGCAGTTCTTC
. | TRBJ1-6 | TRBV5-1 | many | CASSPLGEANSPLHF | TGCGCCAGCAGCCCCCTGGGGGAGGCTAATTCACCCCTCCACTTT
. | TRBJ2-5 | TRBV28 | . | CASRGRGRQETQYF | TGTGCCAGCAGAGGAAGAGGTCGGCAAGAGACCCAGTACTTC
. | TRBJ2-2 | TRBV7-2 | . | CASSPRRKTGELFF | TGTGCCAGCAGCCCAAGGAGGAAAACCGGGGAGCTGTTTTTT
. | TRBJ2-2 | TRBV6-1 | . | CASSPELPNTGELFF | TGTGCCAGCAGCCCTGAGTTACCGAACACCGGGGAGCTGTTTTTT
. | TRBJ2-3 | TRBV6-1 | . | CASIPRGASTDTQYF | TGTGCCAGCATTCCCCGGGGGGCGAGCACAGATACGCAGTATTTT
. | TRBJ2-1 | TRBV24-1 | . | CATSDLTNYNEQFF | TGTGCCACCAGTGATTTAACCAACTACAATGAGCAGTTCTTC
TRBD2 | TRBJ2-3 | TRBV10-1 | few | CASNHPLAGGSLRKAQDTQYF | TGCGCCAGCAACCACCCCTTAGCGGGGGGCTCCTTGAGGAAGGCTCAAGATACGCAGTATTTT
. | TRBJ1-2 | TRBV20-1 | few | CSARERFNYGYTF | TGCAGTGCTAGAGAAAGATTTAACTATGGCTACACCTTC
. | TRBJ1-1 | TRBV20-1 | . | CSASGNPMNTEAFF | TGCAGTGCTAGTGGGAACCCTATGAACACTGAAGCTTTCTTT
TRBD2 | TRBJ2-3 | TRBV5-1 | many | CASSYGGAIDTQYF | TGCGCCAGCAGCTACGGGGGGGCCATAGATACGCAGTATTTT
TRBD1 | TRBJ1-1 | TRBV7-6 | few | CASSPRQGGGGTEAFF | TGTGCCAGCAGCCCCCGACAGGGCGGGGGGGGCACTGAAGCTTTCTTT
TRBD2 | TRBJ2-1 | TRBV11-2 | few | CASSLTASGDNEQFF | TGTGCCAGCAGCTTAACGGCTAGCGGGGACAATGAGCAGTTCTTC
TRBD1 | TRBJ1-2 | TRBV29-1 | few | CSGTGGEGGYTF | TGCAGCGGCACAGGGGGTGAGGGTGGCTACACCTTC